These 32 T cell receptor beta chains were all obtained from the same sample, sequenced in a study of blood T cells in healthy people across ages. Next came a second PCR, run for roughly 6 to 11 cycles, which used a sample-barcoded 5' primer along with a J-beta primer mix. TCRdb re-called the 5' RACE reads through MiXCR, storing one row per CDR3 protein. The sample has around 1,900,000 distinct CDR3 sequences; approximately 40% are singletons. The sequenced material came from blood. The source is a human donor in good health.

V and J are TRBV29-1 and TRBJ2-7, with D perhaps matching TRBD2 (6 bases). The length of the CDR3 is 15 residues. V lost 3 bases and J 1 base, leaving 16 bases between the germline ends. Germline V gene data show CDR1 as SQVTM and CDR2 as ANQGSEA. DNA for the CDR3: TGCAGCGTTGACAGGAGGGTTTTTGGATCCTACGAGCAGTACTTC. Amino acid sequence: CSVDRRVFGSYEQYF.

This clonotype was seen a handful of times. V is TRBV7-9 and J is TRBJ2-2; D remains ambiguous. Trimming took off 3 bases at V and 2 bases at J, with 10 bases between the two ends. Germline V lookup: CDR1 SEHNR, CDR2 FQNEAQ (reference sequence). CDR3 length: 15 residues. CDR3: CASSFTWENTGELFF. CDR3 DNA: TGTGCCAGCAGCTTTACCTGGGAAAACACCGGGGAGCTGTTTTTT.

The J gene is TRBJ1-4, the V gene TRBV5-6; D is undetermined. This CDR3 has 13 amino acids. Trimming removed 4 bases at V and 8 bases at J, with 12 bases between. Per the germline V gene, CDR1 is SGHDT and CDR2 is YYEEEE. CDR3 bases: TGTGCCAGCAGCGGGCTGGACCCCGAAAAACTGTTTTTT. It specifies CASSGLDPEKLFF.

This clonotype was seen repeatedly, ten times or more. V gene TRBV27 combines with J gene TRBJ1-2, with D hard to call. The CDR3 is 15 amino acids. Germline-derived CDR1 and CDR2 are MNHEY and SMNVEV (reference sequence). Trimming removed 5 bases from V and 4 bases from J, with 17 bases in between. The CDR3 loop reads CASSPLGARGYGYTF. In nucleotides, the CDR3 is TGTGCCAGCAGTCCCCTAGGTGCGCGCGGCTATGGCTACACCTTC.

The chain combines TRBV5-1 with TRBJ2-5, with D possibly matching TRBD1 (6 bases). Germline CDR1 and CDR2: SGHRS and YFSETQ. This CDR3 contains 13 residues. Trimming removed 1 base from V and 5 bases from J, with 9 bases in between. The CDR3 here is CASSLWGPETQYF. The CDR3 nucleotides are TGCGCCAGCAGCTTGTGGGGGCCGGAGACCCAGTACTTC.

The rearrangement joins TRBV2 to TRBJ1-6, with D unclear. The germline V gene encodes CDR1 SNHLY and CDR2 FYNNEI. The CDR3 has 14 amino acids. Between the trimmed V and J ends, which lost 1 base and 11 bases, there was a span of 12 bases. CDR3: CASSEERRGTPLHF. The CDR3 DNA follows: TGTGCCAGCAGTGAAGAACGCCGAGGTACACCCCTCCACTTT.

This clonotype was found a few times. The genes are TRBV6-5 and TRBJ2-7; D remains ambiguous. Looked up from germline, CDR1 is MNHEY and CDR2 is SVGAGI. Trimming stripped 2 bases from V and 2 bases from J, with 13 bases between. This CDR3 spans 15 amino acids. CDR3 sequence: CASSYEYSETYEQYF. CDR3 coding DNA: TGTGCCAGCAGTTACGAGTACTCGGAAACCTACGAGCAGTACTTC.

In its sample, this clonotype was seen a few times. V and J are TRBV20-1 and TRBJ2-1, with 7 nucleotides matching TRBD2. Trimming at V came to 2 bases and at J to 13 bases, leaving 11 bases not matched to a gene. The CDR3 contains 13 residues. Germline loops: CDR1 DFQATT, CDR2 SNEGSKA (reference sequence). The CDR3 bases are TGCAGTGCTAGATTACGACTAGCTGCAGTTCAGTTCTTC. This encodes CSARLRLAAVQFF.

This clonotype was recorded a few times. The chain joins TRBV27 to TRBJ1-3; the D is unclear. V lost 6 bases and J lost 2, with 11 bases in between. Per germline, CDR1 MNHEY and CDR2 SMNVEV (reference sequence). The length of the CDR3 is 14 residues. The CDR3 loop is CASSPDRPGNTIYF. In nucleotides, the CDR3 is TGTGCCAGCAGCCCAGATAGGCCTGGAAACACCATATATTTT.

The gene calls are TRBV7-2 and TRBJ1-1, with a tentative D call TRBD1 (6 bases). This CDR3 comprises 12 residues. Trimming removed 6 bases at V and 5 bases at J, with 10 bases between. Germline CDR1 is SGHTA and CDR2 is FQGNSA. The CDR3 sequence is CASRWDITEAFF. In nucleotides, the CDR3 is TGTGCCAGCAGATGGGACATTACTGAAGCTTTCTTT. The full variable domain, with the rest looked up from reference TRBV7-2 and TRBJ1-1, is GAGVSQSPSNKVTEKGKDVELRCDPISGHTALYWYRQSLGQGLEFLIYFQGNSAPDKSGLPSDRFSAERTGGSVSTLTIQRTQQEDSAVYLCASRWDITEAFFGQGTRLTVV.

CDR3 nucleotides: TGTGCCAGCAGTTTTAAGCCTCTCTGGGGCGAAACACGGCAGAACACTGAAGCTTTCTTT. Encoded protein: CASSFKPLWGETRQNTEAFF. The V and J genes are TRBV12-3 or TRBV12-4 and TRBJ1-1; D is perhaps TRBD1 (5 bases). Trimming shortened V by 3 bases and J by 1 base, and 27 bases separated the two germline ends. The CDR3 is 20 residues long.

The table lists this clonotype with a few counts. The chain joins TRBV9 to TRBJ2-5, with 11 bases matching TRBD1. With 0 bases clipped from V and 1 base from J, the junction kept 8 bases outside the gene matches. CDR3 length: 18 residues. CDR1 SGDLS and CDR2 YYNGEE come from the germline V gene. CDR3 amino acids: CASSVGAGTGGIQETQYF. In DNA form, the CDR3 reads TGTGCCAGCAGCGTAGGGGCAGGGACAGGGGGGATCCAAGAGACCCAGTACTTC.

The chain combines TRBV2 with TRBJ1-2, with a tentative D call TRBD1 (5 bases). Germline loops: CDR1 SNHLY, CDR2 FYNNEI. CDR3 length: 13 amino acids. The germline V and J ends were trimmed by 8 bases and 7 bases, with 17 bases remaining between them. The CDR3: CASRANRGVGYTF. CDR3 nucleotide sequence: TGTGCCAGCCGGGCAAATCGGGGGGTTGGCTACACCTTC. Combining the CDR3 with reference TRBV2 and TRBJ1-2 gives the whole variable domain EPEVTQTPSHQVTQMGQEVILRCVPISNHLYFYWYRQILGQKVEFLVSFYNNEISEKSEIFDDQFSVERPDGSNFTLKIRSTKLEDSAMYFCASRANRGVGYTFGSGTRLTVV.

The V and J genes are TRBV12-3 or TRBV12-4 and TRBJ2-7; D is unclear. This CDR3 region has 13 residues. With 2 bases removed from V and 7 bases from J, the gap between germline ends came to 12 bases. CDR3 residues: CASSLSAWSEQYF. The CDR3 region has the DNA TGTGCCAGCAGTTTAAGTGCTTGGTCAGAGCAGTACTTC.

The CDR3 DNA follows: TGTGCCAGCAGCTTGGGACAGGGCTGCGACGAGCAGTACTTC. Translation gives CASSLGQGCDEQYF. The V call is TRBV5-6, the J call TRBJ2-7, with 7 nucleotides matching TRBD1. CDR3 length: 14 amino acids. J lost 5 bases, V lost 0 bases, and 5 bases had no gene match. The germline V gene has CDR1 SGHDT and CDR2 YYEEEE.

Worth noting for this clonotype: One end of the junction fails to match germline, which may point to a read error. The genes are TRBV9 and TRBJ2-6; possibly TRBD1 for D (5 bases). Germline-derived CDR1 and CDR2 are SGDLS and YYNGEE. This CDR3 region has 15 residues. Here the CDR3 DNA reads TGTGCCAGCACCGCGCAGGTATCTGGGGCCTACGTCCTGACTTTC. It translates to CASTAQVSGAYVLTF.

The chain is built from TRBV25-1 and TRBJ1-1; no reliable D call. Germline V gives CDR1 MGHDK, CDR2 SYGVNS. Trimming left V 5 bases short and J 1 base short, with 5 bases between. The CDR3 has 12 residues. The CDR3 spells CASSKQNTEAFF. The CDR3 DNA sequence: TGTGCCAGCAGTAAACAGAACACTGAAGCTTTCTTT.

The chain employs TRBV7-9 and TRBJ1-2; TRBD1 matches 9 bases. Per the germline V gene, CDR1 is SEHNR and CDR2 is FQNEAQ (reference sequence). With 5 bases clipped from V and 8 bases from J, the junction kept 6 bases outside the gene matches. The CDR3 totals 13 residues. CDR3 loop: CASSLWTGEGYTF. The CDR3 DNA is TGTGCCAGCAGCCTTTGGACAGGGGAAGGCTACACCTTC.

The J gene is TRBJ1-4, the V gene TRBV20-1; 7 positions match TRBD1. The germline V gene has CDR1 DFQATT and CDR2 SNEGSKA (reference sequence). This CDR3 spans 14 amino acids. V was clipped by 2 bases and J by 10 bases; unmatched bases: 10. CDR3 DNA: TGCAGTGCTAGACCCGACAGGGCCCAAGGAAAACTGTTTTTT. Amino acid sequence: CSARPDRAQGKLFF.

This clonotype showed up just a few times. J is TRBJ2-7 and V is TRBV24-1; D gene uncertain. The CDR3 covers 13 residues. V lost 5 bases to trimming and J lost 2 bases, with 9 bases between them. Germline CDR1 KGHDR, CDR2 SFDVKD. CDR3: CATSAGNPYEQYF. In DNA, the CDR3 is TGTGCCACCAGTGCCGGCAACCCCTACGAGCAGTACTTC.

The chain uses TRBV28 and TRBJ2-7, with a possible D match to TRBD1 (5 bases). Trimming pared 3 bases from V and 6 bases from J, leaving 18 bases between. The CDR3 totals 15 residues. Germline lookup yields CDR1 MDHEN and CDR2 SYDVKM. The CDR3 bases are TGTGCCAGCAGTTTTGTGGGGCTGGCAGGCGGCGAGCAGTACTTC. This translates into CASSFVGLAGGEQYF. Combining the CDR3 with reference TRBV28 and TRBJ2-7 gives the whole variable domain DVKVTQSSRYLVKRTGEKVFLECVQDMDHENMFWYRQDPGLGLRLIYFSYDVKMKEKGDIPEGYSVSREKKERFSLILESASTNQTSMYLCASSFVGLAGGEQYFGPGTRLTVT.

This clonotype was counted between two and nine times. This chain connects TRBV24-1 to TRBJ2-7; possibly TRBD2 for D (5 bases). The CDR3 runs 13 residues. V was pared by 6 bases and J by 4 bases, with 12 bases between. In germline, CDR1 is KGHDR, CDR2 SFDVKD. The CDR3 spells CATSSGENYEQYF. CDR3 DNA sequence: TGTGCCACCAGTTCCGGGGAGAATTACGAGCAGTACTTC.

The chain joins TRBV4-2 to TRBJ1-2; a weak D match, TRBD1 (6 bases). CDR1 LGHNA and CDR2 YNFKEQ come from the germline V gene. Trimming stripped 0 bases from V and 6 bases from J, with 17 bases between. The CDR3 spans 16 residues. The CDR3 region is CASSQDSAVGGHGYTF. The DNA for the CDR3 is TGTGCCAGCAGCCAAGACAGCGCAGTAGGGGGGCATGGCTACACCTTC.

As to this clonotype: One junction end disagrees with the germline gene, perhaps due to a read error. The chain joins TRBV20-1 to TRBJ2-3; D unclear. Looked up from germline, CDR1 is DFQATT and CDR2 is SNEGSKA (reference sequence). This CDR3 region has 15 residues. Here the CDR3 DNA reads TGCAGTGCTTCCCGCCGTGGGTCCGCCACAGATACGCGGTATTTT. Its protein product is CSASRRGSATDTRYF.

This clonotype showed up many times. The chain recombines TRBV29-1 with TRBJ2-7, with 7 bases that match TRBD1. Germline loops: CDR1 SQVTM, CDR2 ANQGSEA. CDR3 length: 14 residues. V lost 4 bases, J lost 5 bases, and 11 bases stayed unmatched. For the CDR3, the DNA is TGCAGCGTTGGGCCAGGGGGTATCCCTAACGAGCAGTACTTC. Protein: CSVGPGGIPNEQYF.

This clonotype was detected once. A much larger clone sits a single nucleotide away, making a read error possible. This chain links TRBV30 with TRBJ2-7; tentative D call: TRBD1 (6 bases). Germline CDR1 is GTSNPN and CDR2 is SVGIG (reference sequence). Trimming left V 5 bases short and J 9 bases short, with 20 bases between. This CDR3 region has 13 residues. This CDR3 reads CAWQTGTFNMQYF. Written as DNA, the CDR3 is TGTGCCTGGCAAACCGGGACATTCAACATGCAGTACTTC. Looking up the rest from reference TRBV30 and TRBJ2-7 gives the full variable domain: SQTIHQWPATLVQPVGSPLSLECTVEGTSNPNLYWYRQAAGRGLQLLFYSVGIGQISSEVPQNLSASRPQDRQFILSSKKLLLSDSGFYLCAWQTGTFNMQYFGPGTRLTVT.

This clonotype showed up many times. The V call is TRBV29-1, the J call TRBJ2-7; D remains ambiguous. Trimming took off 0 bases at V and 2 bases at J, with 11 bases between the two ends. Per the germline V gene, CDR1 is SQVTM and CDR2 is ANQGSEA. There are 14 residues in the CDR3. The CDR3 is CSVEDHGETYEQYF. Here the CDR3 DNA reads TGCAGCGTTGAAGATCATGGGGAAACCTACGAGCAGTACTTC.

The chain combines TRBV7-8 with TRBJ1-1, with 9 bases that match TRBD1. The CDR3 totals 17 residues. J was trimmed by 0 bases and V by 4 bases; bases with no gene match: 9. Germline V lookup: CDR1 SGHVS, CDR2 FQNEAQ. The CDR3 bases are TGTGCCAGCAGCTACAGGGGGCGGATTGGCGTGAACACTGAAGCTTTCTTT. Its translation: CASSYRGRIGVNTEAFF.

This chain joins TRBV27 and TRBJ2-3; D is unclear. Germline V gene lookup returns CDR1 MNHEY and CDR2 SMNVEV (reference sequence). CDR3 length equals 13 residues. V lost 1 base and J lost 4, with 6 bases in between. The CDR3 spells CASSLLLADTQYF. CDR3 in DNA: TGTGCCAGCAGTTTATTGTTGGCAGATACGCAGTATTTT.

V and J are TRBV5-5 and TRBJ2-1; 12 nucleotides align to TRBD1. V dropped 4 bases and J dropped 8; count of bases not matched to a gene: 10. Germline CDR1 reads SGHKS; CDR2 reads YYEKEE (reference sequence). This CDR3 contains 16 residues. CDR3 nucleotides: TGTGCCAGCAGCCAACGGCCGGGACAGGGGGCACATGAGCAGTTCTTC. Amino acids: CASSQRPGQGAHEQFF.

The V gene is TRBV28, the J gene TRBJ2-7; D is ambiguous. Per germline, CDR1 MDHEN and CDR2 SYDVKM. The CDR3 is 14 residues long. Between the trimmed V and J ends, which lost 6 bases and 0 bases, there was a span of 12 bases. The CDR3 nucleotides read TGTGCCAGCAGCACGTTACAGCACTCCTACGAGCAGTACTTC. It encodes CASSTLQHSYEQYF.

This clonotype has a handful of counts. CDR3 nucleotides: TGTGCCAGCGCCTGGACTAGCGGGGAAAACAATGAGCAGTTCTTC. Amino acids: CASAWTSGENNEQFF. V is TRBV12-3 or TRBV12-4 and J is TRBJ2-1; 12 bases align to TRBD2. The CDR3 runs 15 residues. Trimming removed 8 bases from V and 5 bases from J; junction bases left unmatched: 7.